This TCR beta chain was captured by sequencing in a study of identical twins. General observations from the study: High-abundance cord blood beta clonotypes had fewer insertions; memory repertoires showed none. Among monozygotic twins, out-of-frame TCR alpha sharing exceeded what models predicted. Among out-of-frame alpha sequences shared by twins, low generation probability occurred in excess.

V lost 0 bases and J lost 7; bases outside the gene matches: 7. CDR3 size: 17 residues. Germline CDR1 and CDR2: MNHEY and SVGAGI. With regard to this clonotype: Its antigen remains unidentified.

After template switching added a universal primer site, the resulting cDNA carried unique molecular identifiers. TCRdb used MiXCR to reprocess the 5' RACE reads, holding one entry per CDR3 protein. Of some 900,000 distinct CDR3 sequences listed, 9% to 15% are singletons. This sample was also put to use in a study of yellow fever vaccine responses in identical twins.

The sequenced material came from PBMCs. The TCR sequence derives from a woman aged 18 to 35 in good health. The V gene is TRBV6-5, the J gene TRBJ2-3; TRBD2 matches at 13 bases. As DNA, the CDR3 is TGTGCCAGCAGTTACTCGGGGACTAGCGGGGTGGGGAATACGCAGTATTTT. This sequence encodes CASSYSGTSGVGNTQYF.